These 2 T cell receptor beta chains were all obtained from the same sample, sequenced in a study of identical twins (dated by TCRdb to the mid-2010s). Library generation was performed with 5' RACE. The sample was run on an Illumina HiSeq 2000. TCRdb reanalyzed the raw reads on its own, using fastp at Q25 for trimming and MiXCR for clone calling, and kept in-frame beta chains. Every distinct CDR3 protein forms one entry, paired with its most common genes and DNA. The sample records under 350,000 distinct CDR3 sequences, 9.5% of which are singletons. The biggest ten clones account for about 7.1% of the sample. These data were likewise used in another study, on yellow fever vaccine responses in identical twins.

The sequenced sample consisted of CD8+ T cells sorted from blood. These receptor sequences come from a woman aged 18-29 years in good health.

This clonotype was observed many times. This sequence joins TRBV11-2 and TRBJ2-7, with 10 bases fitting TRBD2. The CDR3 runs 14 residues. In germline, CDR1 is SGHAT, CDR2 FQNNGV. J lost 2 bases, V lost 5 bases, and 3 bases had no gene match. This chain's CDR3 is CASSILAGAYEQYF. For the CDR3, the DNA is TGTGCCAGCAGCATTCTAGCGGGGGCCTACGAGCAGTACTTC.

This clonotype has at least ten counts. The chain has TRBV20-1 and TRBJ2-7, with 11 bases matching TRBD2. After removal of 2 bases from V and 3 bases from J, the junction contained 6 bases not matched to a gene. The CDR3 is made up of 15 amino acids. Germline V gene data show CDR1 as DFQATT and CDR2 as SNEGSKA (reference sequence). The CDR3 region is CSARSLAGGLYEQYF. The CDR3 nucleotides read TGCAGTGCTAGAAGCCTAGCGGGGGGCCTCTACGAGCAGTACTTC.